Listed below are T cell receptor beta chains from one sample, sequenced in a study of shared clonotypes between healthy human individuals. The protocol was immunoSEQ multiplex PCR, while the TCRdb copy is restricted to in-frame clones and leaves out a portion. The profile covers over a million clones, with approximately 98.5% appearing a single time and 0.36% taken by the ten largest. The sample was naive CD4+ T cells sorted from blood. These receptors all stem from a man younger than 40 in good health. Both conserved end residues are part of each CDR3. Each record gives: D gene, V gene, clone size, J gene, CDR3 DNA, CDR3 protein. The D gene is left open where the match is weak. Some rows mark clone size as missing; the rest say once, few, many or name a class of expanded clone.

NA	TRBV25-1	NA	TRBJ1-5	TGTGCCAGTAACCAGCCCCAGCATTTT	CASNQPQHF
NA	TRBV25-1	NA	TRBJ1-1	TGTGCCAGCAGTGGAGGGAGGACTGAAGCTTTCTTT	CASSGGRTEAFF
NA	TRBV28	NA	TRBJ1-2	TGTGCCAGCAGTTTATACGCAGGCCGGAGGGATGGCTACACCTTC	CASSLYAGRRDGYTF
NA	TRBV6-1	NA	TRBJ1-1	TGTGCCAGCAGTGAACGGGGAATCACTGAAGCTTTCTTT	CASSERGITEAFF
TRBD1	TRBV25-1	NA	TRBJ2-4	TGTGCCAGCACCCTGACAGGGGGCTTAGGGAACATTCAGTACTTC	CASTLTGGLGNIQYF
NA	TRBV5-1	NA	TRBJ1-5	TGCGCCAGCAGCCTAGGTGGGCGCAATCAGCCCCAGCATTTT	CASSLGGRNQPQHF
NA	TRBV19	NA	TRBJ1-2	TGTGCCAGTAGTATCAAAAGGCTGGTGCATGGCTACACCTTC	CASSIKRLVHGYTF
TRBD1	TRBV7-9	once	TRBJ1-1	TGTGCCAGCAGCAGCGGACAGGGTGCCACTGAAGCTTTCTTT	CASSSGQGATEAFF
TRBD1	TRBV4-1	NA	TRBJ2-1	TGCGCCACCTCCGGGACAGGGGGTGCGGCGGCCGCCTACAATGAGCAGTTCTTC	CATSGTGGAAAAYNEQFF
TRBD1	TRBV5-1	NA	TRBJ2-7	TGTGCCAGCAGCTTGGCCGGGACAGGGAGCGCCGAGCAGTACTTC	CASSLAGTGSAEQYF
NA	TRBV11-2	NA	TRBJ2-7	TGTGCCAGCAGCTTAGTCCTACGTGGGGGTATTACGTTCGTCTACGAGCAGTACTTC	CASSLVLRGGITFVYEQYF
NA	TRBV7-9	NA	TRBJ1-2	TGTGCCAGCGAGGGACTTAACTATGGCTACACCTTC	CASEGLNYGYTF
NA	TRBV4-3	NA	TRBJ2-1	TGCGCCAGCAGCCAAGATCACTCAGTTTACAATGAGCAGTTCTTC	CASSQDHSVYNEQFF
NA	TRBV28	NA	TRBJ2-2	TGTGCCAGCAGTTTGCCCGGGGGCCTCGGGGAGCTGTTTTTT	CASSLPGGLGELFF
NA	TRBV9	NA	TRBJ2-5	TGTGCCAGCCAAGGGCTCACACAAGAGACCCAGTACTTC	CASQGLTQETQYF
NA	TRBV23-1	NA	TRBJ1-2	TGCGCCAGCAGTCAATCGCAGGCAGGGACCTATGGCTACACCTTC	CASSQSQAGTYGYTF
NA	TRBV6-1	NA	TRBJ2-7	TGTGCCAGCAGACCCGGGACACACTACGAGCAGTACTTC	CASRPGTHYEQYF
NA	TRBV14	once	TRBJ2-7	TGTGCCAGCAGCCAGGCGGAGAGGGGGATGGCCGAGCAGTACTTC	CASSQAERGMAEQYF
TRBD1	TRBV25-1	NA	TRBJ1-1	TGTGCCAGCCGCGACAGGGCCAAGGAAGCTTTCTTT	CASRDRAKEAFF
TRBD1	TRBV5-1	NA	TRBJ2-7	TGCGCCAGCAGCTCGGACAGGGACTACGAGCAGTACTTC	CASSSDRDYEQYF
NA	TRBV9	NA	TRBJ2-5	TGTGCCAGCACCTCTGGAGTGTCTCAAGAGACCCAGTACTTC	CASTSGVSQETQYF
NA	TRBV19	NA	TRBJ2-3	TGTGCCAGTAGTCTCCGGGACCACGGGGCAGATACGCAGTATTTT	CASSLRDHGADTQYF
NA	TRBV5-1	NA	TRBJ2-1	TGCGCCAGCAGCTTGCTCCCGAAGGGGCCCAACAATGAGCAGTTCTTC	CASSLLPKGPNNEQFF
TRBD2	TRBV5-4	NA	TRBJ2-3	TGTGCCAGTGGTGTTGCGGGAGCTCCAGATACGCAGTATTTT	CASGVAGAPDTQYF
NA	TRBV7-9	NA	TRBJ2-4	TGTGCCAGCAGCATTCACAGGGAAATTCAGTACTTC	CASSIHREIQYF
NA	TRBV5-1	once	TRBJ2-7	TGCGCCAGCAGCCCCCGGGACTCCTACGAGCAGTACTTC	CASSPRDSYEQYF
NA	TRBV19	once	TRBJ1-5	TGTGCCAGTCGGCTCTATAGCAATCAGCCCCAGCATTTT	CASRLYSNQPQHF
TRBD2	TRBV25-1	once	TRBJ2-7	TGTGCCAGCACCACAGCGGGAGGGCCATCCGAGCAGTACTTC	CASTTAGGPSEQYF
NA	TRBV19	NA	TRBJ2-5	TGTGCCAGTAGTTTAGGCCGGACCCCAGGGCTGAGGACCCAGTACTTC	CASSLGRTPGLRTQYF
TRBD1	TRBV5-5	NA	TRBJ2-5	TGTGCCAGCAGCTCCGGACAGGGGGGTCGAGAGACCCAGTACTTC	CASSSGQGGRETQYF
NA	TRBV18	NA	TRBJ2-5	TGTGCCAGCTCACCAACAACGGACCAAGAGACCCAGTACTTC	CASSPTTDQETQYF
NA	TRBV7-7	NA	TRBJ2-1	TGTGCTAGCAGCTTCAGGGGTTTCAGCTCCTACAATGAGCAGTTCTTC	CASSFRGFSSYNEQFF
NA	TRBV7-9	once	TRBJ2-3	TGTGCCAGCAGCTCGAGCCCAGAGTATTTT	CASSSSPEYF
TRBD2	TRBV7-9	once	TRBJ2-1	TGTGCCAGCAGCTTAATAGGCGGGAGCTCCTACAATGAGCAGTTCTTC	CASSLIGGSSYNEQFF
NA	TRBV18	NA	TRBJ2-5	TGTGCCAGCTCACCACGGGCGGGGGAGACCCAGTACTTC	CASSPRAGETQYF
NA	TRBV28	NA	TRBJ2-7	TGTGCCAGCAGTCGCGGGACAGACTACGAGCAGTACTTC	CASSRGTDYEQYF
NA	TRBV15	NA	TRBJ2-2	TGTGCCACCAGCAGAGATATCAAGCAGAAGATAACCGGGGAGCTGTTTTTT	CATSRDIKQKITGELFF
NA	TRBV5-1	NA	TRBJ1-1	TGCGCCAGCAGCCCCTTTCCGGGTGGGGACACTGAAGCTTTCTTT	CASSPFPGGDTEAFF
NA	TRBV18	NA	TRBJ1-2	TGTGCCAGCTCACCAGGATCTGCTAACTATGGCTACACCTTC	CASSPGSANYGYTF
NA	TRBV6-4	NA	TRBJ2-3	TGTGCCAGCGCCTTAGAGCCTTTCACAGATACGCAGTATTTT	CASALEPFTDTQYF
TRBD2	TRBV10-2	NA	TRBJ2-7	TGCGCCAGCAGTGCCGGGAGGGCCCTTCAATACGAGCAGTACTTC	CASSAGRALQYEQYF
TRBD1	TRBV18	NA	TRBJ1-1	TGTGCCAGCTCACCACAGGGGGCCCTATACACTGAAGCTTTCTTT	CASSPQGALYTEAFF
NA	TRBV7-2	NA	TRBJ2-7	TGTGCCAGCAGCCCAAACTTACAAGGTTACGAGCAGTACTTC	CASSPNLQGYEQYF
NA	TRBV9	NA	TRBJ1-5	TGTGCCAGCAGCGTAAGAGAGGGACAGCCCCAGCATTTT	CASSVREGQPQHF
TRBD1	TRBV28	NA	TRBJ1-2	TGTGCCAGCAGCCCGGGACAGATGGTTTACGGTGGCTACACCTTC	CASSPGQMVYGGYTF
TRBD1	TRBV7-3	NA	TRBJ2-7	TGTGCCAGCAGCCCAACTCCGGGACAGAACTACGAGCAGTACTTC	CASSPTPGQNYEQYF
NA	TRBV4-3	once	TRBJ1-1	TGCGCCAGCAGCCAAGATTTCAGTGTACCGCTCTCCCAGGGTTTCTTT	CASSQDFSVPLSQGFF
NA	TRBV29-1	NA	TRBJ2-3	TGCAGCGTGGACTCCTTCACCCAGTATTTT	CSVDSFTQYF
NA	TRBV6-1	NA	TRBJ2-7	TGTGCCAGCAGGACGGTGTTCGGGCCGACCTACGAGCAGTACTTC	CASRTVFGPTYEQYF
NA	TRBV11-2	once	TRBJ1-1	TGTGCCAGCAGCTTAGAGGATGAAGCTTTCTTT	CASSLEDEAFF
TRBD1	TRBV4-1	NA	TRBJ1-2	TGCGCCAGCAGCCAAGTGAAAGGGGGCATCTATGGCTACACCTTC	CASSQVKGGIYGYTF
NA	TRBV29-1	NA	TRBJ2-2	TGCAGCGCCACGCAGGTTGAGTCCGCCGGGGAGCTGTTTTTT	CSATQVESAGELFF
NA	TRBV5-1	NA	TRBJ1-4	TGCGCCAGCAGCTTGTGGGGGCGCAATGAAAAACTGTTTTTT	CASSLWGRNEKLFF
TRBD1	TRBV7-6	NA	TRBJ2-6	TGTGCCAGCAGCAAGCGCCGGGACAGGGACTCTGGGGCCAACGTCCTGACTTTC	CASSKRRDRDSGANVLTF